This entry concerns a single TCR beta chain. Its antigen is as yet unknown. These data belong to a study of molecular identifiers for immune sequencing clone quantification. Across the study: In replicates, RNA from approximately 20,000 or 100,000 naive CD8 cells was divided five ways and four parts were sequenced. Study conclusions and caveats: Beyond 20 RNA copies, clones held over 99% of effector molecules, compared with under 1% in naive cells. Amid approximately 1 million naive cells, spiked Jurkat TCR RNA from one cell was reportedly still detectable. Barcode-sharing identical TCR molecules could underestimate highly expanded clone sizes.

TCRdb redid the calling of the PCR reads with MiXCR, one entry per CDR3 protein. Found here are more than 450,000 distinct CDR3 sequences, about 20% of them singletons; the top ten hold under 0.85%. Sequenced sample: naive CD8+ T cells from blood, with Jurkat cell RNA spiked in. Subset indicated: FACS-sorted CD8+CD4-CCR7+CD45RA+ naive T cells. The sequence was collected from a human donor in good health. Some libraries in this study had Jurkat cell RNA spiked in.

This chain's CDR3 is CASSLSQGIYNEQFF. The DNA of the CDR3 is TGCGCCAGCAGCCTAAGTCAGGGGATCTACAATGAGCAGTTCTTC. The V and J genes are TRBV4-3 and TRBJ2-1; a possible D gene is TRBD1 (6 bases). CDR1 and CDR2 (germline): LGHNA, YSLEER. V lost 4 bases and J lost 3, with 13 bases in between. This CDR3 is 15 amino acids long.